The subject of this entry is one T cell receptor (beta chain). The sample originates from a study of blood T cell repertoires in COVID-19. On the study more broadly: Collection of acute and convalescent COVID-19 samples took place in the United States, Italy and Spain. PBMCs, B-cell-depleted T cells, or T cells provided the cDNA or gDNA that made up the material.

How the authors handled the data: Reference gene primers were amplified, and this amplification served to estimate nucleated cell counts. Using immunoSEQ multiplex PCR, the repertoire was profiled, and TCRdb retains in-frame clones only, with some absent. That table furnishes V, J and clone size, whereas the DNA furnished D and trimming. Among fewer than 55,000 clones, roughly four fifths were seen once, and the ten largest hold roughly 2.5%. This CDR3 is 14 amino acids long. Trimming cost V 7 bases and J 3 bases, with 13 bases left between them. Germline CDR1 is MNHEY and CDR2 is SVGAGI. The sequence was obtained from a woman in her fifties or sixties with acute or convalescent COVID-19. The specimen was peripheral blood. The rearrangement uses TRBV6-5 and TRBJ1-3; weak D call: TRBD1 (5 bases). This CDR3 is CASTPYGGGNTIYF. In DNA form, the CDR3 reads TGTGCCAGCACTCCTTACGGGGGTGGAAACACCATATATTTT.